This T cell receptor beta chain emerged from a study of Graves' ophthalmopathy and Graves' hyperthyroidism. Points from the study as a whole: From stable hyperthyroidism, ophthalmopathy was separated by a 13-signature model with 85% to 90% sensitivity and under 84% specificity.

This CDR3 has 14 residues. V trimming: 4 bases; J trimming: 2 bases; junction bases outside the gene matches: 5. CDR1 SGDLS and CDR2 YYNGEE come from the germline V gene. This clonotype was counted many times. Antigen specificity is unknown. Investigators amplified TCR beta CDR3 regions from RNA transcripts. RT-PCR with HTBI primers came first, then second-round multiplex PCR. One entry per CDR3 protein, called by TCRdb with MiXCR from the multiplex PCR reads. The data hold almost 400,000 distinct CDR3 sequences, with around 17% observed a single time. The chain uses TRBV9 and TRBJ2-7; 8 positions agree with TRBD1. Sequenced sample: peripheral blood. This clonotype was obtained from a woman aged 18 to 35 with Graves' ophthalmopathy. CDR3 sequence reads: CASSPLTGAYEQYF. The CDR3 DNA is TGTGCCAGCAGCCCGCTGACAGGGGCCTACGAGCAGTACTTC.